Presented here are 2 T cell receptor beta chains from one specimen sequenced in a study of blood T cell repertoires in COVID-19. Only in-frame clones appear in the TCRdb table, and some are missing; sequencing was by immunoSEQ multiplex PCR. The sample includes hundreds of thousands of clones, 65% to 90% of them seen just once. The sequenced material came from peripheral blood. Receptor source: a woman aged 60 to 75 with COVID-19, enrolled during active disease.

This clone was detected a few times. This sequence joins TRBV6-2 or TRBV6-3 and TRBJ1-1; tentatively, D is TRBD1 (6 bases). The CDR3 has 15 amino acids. The ends were cut back, 0 bases at V and 2 bases at J, with 10 bases in the middle. The germline V gene has CDR1 MNHEY and CDR2 SVGEGT. In nucleotides, the CDR3 is TGTGCCAGCAGTTACTCGGGCAGGGGCAACACTGAAGCTTTCTTT. Translating it yields CASSYSGRGNTEAFF.

The rearrangement uses TRBV18 and TRBJ1-2, with 7 nucleotides matching TRBD1. Germline assignment: CDR1 KGHSH and CDR2 LQKENI. CDR3 length: 14 amino acids. The ends lost 3 bases at V and 7 bases at J; junction bases unmatched: 8. For the CDR3, the DNA is TGTGCCAGCTCACCCTCAGGACAGGCGGGTGGCTACACCTTC. Translated: CASSPSGQAGGYTF. Complete variable domain (other parts from reference TRBV18 and TRBJ1-2): NAGVMQNPRHLVRRRGQEARLRCSPMKGHSHVYWYRQLPEEGLKFMVYLQKENIIDESGMPKERFSAEFPKEGPSILRIQQVVRGDSAAYFCASSPSGQAGGYTFGSGTRLTVV.